This TCR beta chain was observed in a study of beta chain features in type 1 diabetes listed by TCRdb under 2018. About the full investigation: Mean age, gender distribution, total cell number and subset yield did not differ between patients and healthy donors. Across all samples, 90 million to 130 million sorted cells were examined, and cell number per subset correlated strongly with RNA yield. The study compared TCRB repertoires of sorted circulating CD4+ T cell subsets between recently diagnosed type 1 diabetes patients and matched healthy donors. Naive and central memory subsets were obtained from all 30 or so donors, but regulatory and stem cell-like memory subsets were isolated from only 8 patients and roughly eight healthy donors.

This clone was seen more than once but under ten times. Its antigen is not yet known. Base qualities were left out, and no much larger clone turns up one base away. A single peripheral blood draw of around 120 mL on average was collected from each donor into heparinised tubes. Naive, central memory, regulatory and stem cell-like memory CD4+ T cells were sorted on a BD FACSAria II using a panel including CD45RO, CCR7, CD25, CD127, CD95 and CD27. Every sorted population had a purity above 98%. Right away, PBMCs were isolated by Lymphoprep density gradient centrifugation and were stained directly, with no culture step. So that batch effects would be minimized, each experiment stained and sorted samples in pairs, pairing one healthy donor with one patient. Broad study findings and their caveats: Type 1 diabetes patients showed a moderate but significant shortening of TCRB CDR3 length in all four CD4+ subsets. Only small numbers of individuals were included in the HLA sub-analyses, which left unresolved whether HLA type had any influence on TCRB rearrangement. Shorter templates might have been favored by PCR, but patient and control samples were amplified and corrected together, so both groups would have been affected equally by any skew. Because cDNA was sequenced instead of genomic DNA, activated cells with high expression could be over-represented, although the groups did not differ in activation or CD3 levels. Naive, central memory and regulatory TCRB repertoires appeared to be more similar among patients than among healthy donors. Fewer insertions and more nucleotide deletions at VDJ recombination sites were observed in patients with type 1 diabetes, implying thymic rearrangement abnormalities.

The entire amount of isolated RNA was reverse transcribed using the High Capacity cDNA Reverse Transcription Kit, so the sequenced TCRB transcripts were expressed ones. Deep immunoSEQ sequencing was performed on naive, central memory and regulatory T cell samples, with an average of around 3.5 million total reads per sample. Sorted cells were lysed in RLT buffer and RNA was extracted with DNase-treated RNeasy Micro or Mini kits, depending on cell number. Each cell subset was processed on its own to prevent cross-contamination, while patient and healthy donor samples were processed together. The immunoSEQ multiplex PCR was used to amplify TCRB sequences from cDNA, generating 87-bp fragments that spanned the CDR3 region. Amplicons were sequenced on the Illumina HiSeq platform. In the paper's pipeline: Synthetic template baselines were used to correct PCR bias computationally, reads within Hamming distance 2 were collapsed, and singletons that could not be merged were discarded. Reads were aligned against IMGT so that V, D and J genes, CDR3 length and insertions or deletions at six rearrangement sites could be assigned. Clonotype counts were normalized to sorted cell number within each subset before computing true diversity and Gini coefficients with the tcR R package. The overlap coefficient, calculated on TCRB nucleotide sequences, was used to quantify repertoire sharing. As a proxy for the pre-selection repertoire, out-of-frame TCRB sequences from naive cells were analyzed. This is the immuneACCESS table as TCRdb keeps it, with only in-frame sequences that have V and J called. A part of the clones is gone; compared with another copy, unresolved V genes explain less than half, and the rest is unexplained. V and J calls and clone size are copied from that table; D and trimming were computed from the DNA. The sample records 500,000 to 650,000 clones, around 12% of which are singletons. The leading ten clones occupy around 0.12% of the sample.

Per the germline V gene, MGHDK is the CDR1 and SYGVNS is the CDR2. V drops 4 bases and J drops 12 bases, leaving 16 bases in between. Reading from cysteine to phenylalanine, the CDR3 counts 13 amino acids. Only CDR3 DNA is held: 39 bases, read in frame from base 1. This TCR came from a man aged 25 to 45 with type 1 diabetes. Sequencing was carried out using naive CD4+ T cells from blood. Explained via the paper, the cell subset or site label denotes: true naive CD4+ T cells. The sequence joins TRBV25-1 to TRBJ2-1; the D segment may tentatively be TRBD1 or TRBD2, each giving 6 matched bases. In nucleotide form, the sequence is TGTGCCAGCAGTGTCTTCGAAGGGGGGCCGCAGTTCTTC. The resulting protein is CASSVFEGGPQFF.